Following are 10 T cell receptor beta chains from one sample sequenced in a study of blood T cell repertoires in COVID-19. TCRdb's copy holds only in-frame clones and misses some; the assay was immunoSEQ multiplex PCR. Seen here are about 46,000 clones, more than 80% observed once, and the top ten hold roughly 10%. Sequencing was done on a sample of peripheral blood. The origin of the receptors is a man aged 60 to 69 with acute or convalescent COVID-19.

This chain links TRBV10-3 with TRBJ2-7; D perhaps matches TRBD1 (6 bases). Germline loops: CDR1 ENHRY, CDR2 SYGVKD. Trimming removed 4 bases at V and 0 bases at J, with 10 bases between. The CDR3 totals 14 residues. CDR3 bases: TGTGCCATCAGTGTAGGGGACAACTCCTACGAGCAGTACTTC. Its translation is CAISVGDNSYEQYF.

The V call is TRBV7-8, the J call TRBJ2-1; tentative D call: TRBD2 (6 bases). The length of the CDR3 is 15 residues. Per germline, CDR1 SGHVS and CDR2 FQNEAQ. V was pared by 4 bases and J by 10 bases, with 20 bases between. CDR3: CASSSRREPQSEQFF. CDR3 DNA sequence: TGTGCCAGCAGCTCCCGCCGGGAGCCCCAGAGCGAGCAGTTCTTC.

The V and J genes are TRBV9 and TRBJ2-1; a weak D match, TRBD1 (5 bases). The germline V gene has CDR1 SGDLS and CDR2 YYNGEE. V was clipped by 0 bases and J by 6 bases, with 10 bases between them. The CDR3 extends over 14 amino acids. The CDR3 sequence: CASSVGGASNEQFF. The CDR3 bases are TGTGCCAGCAGCGTAGGTGGGGCCTCCAATGAGCAGTTCTTC.

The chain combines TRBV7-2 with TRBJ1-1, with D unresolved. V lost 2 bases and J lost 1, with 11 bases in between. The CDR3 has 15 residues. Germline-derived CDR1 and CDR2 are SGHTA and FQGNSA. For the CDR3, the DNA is TGTGCCAGCAGCTTAAGAGGGCGAGGGAACACTGAAGCTTTCTTT. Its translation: CASSLRGRGNTEAFF.

The CDR3 is CASSLYGADYGYTF. In DNA, the CDR3 is TGTGCCAGCAGCTTGTATGGGGCCGACTATGGCTACACCTTC. The V call is TRBV5-6, the J call TRBJ1-2; D is perhaps TRBD1 (5 bases). The CDR3 is 14 residues long. Per the germline V gene, CDR1 is SGHDT and CDR2 is YYEEEE. Trimming shortened V by 1 base and J by 3 bases, and 10 bases separated the two germline ends.

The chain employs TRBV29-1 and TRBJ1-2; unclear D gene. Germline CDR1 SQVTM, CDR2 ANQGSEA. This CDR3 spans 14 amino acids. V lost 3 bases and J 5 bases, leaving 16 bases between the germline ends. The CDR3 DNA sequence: TGCAGCGTTGACCAGGCGGGTCGGGGATATGGCTACACCTTC. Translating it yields CSVDQAGRGYGYTF.

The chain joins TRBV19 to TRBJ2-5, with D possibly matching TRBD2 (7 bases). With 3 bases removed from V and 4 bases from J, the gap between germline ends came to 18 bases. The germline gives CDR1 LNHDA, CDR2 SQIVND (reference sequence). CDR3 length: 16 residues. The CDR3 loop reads CASSIRGAAGTETQYF. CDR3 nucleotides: TGTGCCAGTAGTATTCGGGGGGCGGCAGGGACAGAGACCCAGTACTTC.

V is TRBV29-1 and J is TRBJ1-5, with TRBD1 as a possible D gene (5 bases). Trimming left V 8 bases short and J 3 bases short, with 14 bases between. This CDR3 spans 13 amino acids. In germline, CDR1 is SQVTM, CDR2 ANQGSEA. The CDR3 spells CSIADNSNQPQHF. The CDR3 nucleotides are TGCAGCATCGCGGACAATTCCAATCAGCCCCAGCATTTT.

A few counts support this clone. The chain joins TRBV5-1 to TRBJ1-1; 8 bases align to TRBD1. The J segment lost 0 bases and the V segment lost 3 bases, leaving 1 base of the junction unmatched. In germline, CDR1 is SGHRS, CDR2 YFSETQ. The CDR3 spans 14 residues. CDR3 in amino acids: CASSSTGVNTEAFF. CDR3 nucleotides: TGCGCCAGCAGCTCGACAGGGGTGAACACTGAAGCTTTCTTT.

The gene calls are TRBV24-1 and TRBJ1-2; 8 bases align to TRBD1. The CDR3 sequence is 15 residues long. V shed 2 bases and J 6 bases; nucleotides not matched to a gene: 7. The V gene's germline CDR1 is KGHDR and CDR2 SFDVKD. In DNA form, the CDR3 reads TGTGCCACCAGTGATTCCGGGACAGGAGAGAATGGCTACACCTTC. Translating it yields CATSDSGTGENGYTF.